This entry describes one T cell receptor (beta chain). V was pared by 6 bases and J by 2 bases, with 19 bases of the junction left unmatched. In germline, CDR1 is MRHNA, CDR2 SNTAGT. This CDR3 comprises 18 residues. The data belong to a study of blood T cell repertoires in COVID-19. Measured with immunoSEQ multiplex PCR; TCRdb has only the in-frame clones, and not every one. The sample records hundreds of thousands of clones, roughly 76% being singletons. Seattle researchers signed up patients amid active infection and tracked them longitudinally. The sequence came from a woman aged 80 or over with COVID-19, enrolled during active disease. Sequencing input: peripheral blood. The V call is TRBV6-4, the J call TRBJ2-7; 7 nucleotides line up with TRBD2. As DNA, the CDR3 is TGTGCCAGCAGCGAAACCATCTCTGCGGGAGCTGGGGCCTACGAGCAGTACTTC. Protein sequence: CASSETISAGAGAYEQYF.